Sequencing of this T cell receptor beta chain was carried out in a study of beta chain features in type 1 diabetes. Remarks on this clone: What it recognizes is unknown.

Each population that was sorted was more than 98% pure. As every portion of the isolated RNA was reverse transcribed, the sequencing read expressed TCRB transcripts. Clones were read by immunoSEQ multiplex PCR, and TCRdb kept only the in-frame ones, dropping some. The sample gives hundreds of thousands of clones, around 12% of which show up once; over 0.008% is in the top ten. General study findings and limits: Healthy donors had naive, central memory and Treg TCRB repertoires that appeared less similar than those seen among patients. Moderately but significantly shorter TCRB CDR3s were found in Type 1 diabetes patients in all four CD4+ subsets.

The sample taken for sequencing was naive CD4+ T cells from blood. The sequence derives from a woman aged 18 to 35 with type 1 diabetes.

CDR3 protein: CASKAEPSTDTQYF. The DNA for the CDR3 is TGTGCCAGTAAAGCGGAACCTAGCACAGATACGCAGTATTTT. The gene calls are TRBV7-3 and TRBJ2-3; TRBD2 is a possible D gene (5 bases). This CDR3 has 14 amino acids. Germline V gene sequence: CDR1 SGHTA, CDR2 FQGTGA. V lost 9 bases and J lost 0, with 13 bases in between.